Here is one T cell receptor (beta chain) with its context. The repertoire was sequenced with immunoSEQ multiplex PCR; TCRdb's copy has only in-frame clones and lacks some. The data show some 2,500,000 clones, 85% to 95% seen once. These data are taken from a study of shared clonotypes between healthy human individuals. In germline, CDR1 is PRHDT, CDR2 FYEKMQ (reference sequence). The CDR3 length is 11 residues. V lost 2 bases and J 12 bases, leaving 11 bases between the germline ends. The TCR comes from a man younger than 35 in good health. Some clones in this sample may be carry-over from other donors' samples. This sequence joins TRBV13 and TRBJ2-7; D remains unclear. Sequencing was carried out using naive CD4+ T cells from PBMCs. Regarding subset: CD45RA+ positively selected. The CDR3 sequence: CASSLLDGLYF. CDR3 nucleotide sequence: TGTGCCAGCAGCTTATTAGATGGTCTGTACTTC. The whole variable domain, remainder taken from reference TRBV13 and TRBJ2-7, is AAGVIQSPRHLIKEKRETATLKCYPIPRHDTVYWYQQGPGQDPQFLISFYEKMQSDKGSIPDRFSAQQFSDYHSELNMSSLELGDSALYFCASSLLDGLYFGPGTRLTVT.